This passage covers 18 T cell receptor beta chains from one sample sequenced in a study of cytomegalovirus exposure and HLA in healthy donors. PCR used 60 Vbeta primers and 13 Jbeta primers. Sequencing was performed with immunoSEQ multiplex PCR; in TCRdb, only in-frame clones are kept and a portion is missing. The data contain about 81,000 clones, 75% to 85% of them singletons. Material for sequencing was PBMCs. The origin of the receptors is a man aged 50 to 59 in good health and CMV-seropositive.

This chain uses TRBV11-2 with TRBJ1-4; possible D gene TRBD1, 5 bases. Trimming pared 1 base from V and 8 bases from J, leaving 14 bases between. The CDR3 extends over 15 amino acids. Per germline, CDR1 SGHAT and CDR2 FQNNGV. This CDR3 reads CASSLVGGVSEKLFF. For the CDR3, the DNA is TGTGCCAGCAGCTTAGTGGGGGGAGTCAGCGAAAAACTGTTTTTT.

Only one count was recorded for this clone. The germline gene is not matched at one end of the junction; a read error may be the cause. This sequence joins TRBV7-2 and TRBJ2-6; possible D gene TRBD1, 6 bases. Germline CDR1 SGHTA, CDR2 FQGNSA. The CDR3 has 15 residues. For the CDR3, the DNA is TGTGCCAGCGCTCAACAGGGAGCTGGGGCCAACGGCCTGACTTTC. Its protein is CASAQQGAGANGLTF.

The CDR3 is CSDRDLAGGLDTQYF. CDR3 in DNA: TGCAGCGATCGGGACCTAGCGGGAGGGTTAGATACGCAGTATTTT. The chain has TRBV29-1 and TRBJ2-3, with TRBD2 identical over 12 bases. In germline, CDR1 is SQVTM, CDR2 ANQGSEA. This CDR3 has 15 residues. Trimming cost V 7 bases and J 5 bases; bases outside gene matches: 10.

The chain uses TRBV7-8 and TRBJ1-2; D is undetermined. This CDR3 region has 12 residues. The V gene lost 3 bases and the J gene lost 6 bases, with 8 bases spanning the gap. The V gene's germline CDR1 is SGHVS and CDR2 FQNEAQ. The CDR3 is CASSFYSHGYTF. In nucleotides, the CDR3 is TGTGCCAGCAGCTTTTACAGTCATGGCTACACCTTC. Variable domain in full (rest from reference TRBV7-8 and TRBJ1-2): GAGVSQSPRYKVAKRGQDVALRCDPISGHVSLFWYQQALGQGPEFLTYFQNEAQLDKSGLPSDRFFAERPEGSVSTLKIQRTQQEDSAVYLCASSFYSHGYTFGSGTRLTVV.

The J gene is TRBJ1-2, the V gene TRBV6-5; 8 nucleotides agree with TRBD1. The CDR3 length is 15 residues. J was trimmed by 3 bases and V by 5 bases; bases with no gene match: 8. The germline gives CDR1 MNHEY, CDR2 SVGAGI. The CDR3 DNA reads as TGTGCCAGCAGTCGCCTGAGGGGACAGGACTATGGCTACACCTTC. Its protein product is CASSRLRGQDYGYTF.

The gene calls are TRBV14 and TRBJ2-1; 7 bases are shared with TRBD2. Per the germline V gene, CDR1 is SGHDN and CDR2 is FVKESK. The CDR3 has 17 amino acids. The V gene end was trimmed by 1 base and the J gene end by 0 bases; junction bases not matched to a gene: 6. The DNA for the CDR3 is TGTGCCAGCAGCCAAGCGAGCGGGGTGAGCTCCTACAATGAGCAGTTCTTC. Its protein is CASSQASGVSSYNEQFF.

This chain joins TRBV2 and TRBJ2-1, with 11 positions matching TRBD2. V lost 8 bases to trimming and J lost 0 bases; unmatched junction nucleotides: 9. CDR3 size: 17 residues. Germline loops: CDR1 SNHLY, CDR2 FYNNEI. CDR3 protein: CASLGASGRSSYNEQFF. In nucleotides, the CDR3 is TGTGCCAGCCTTGGGGCTAGCGGGAGGAGCTCCTACAATGAGCAGTTCTTC.

This clone showed up just once. The chain links TRBV11-3 to TRBJ1-2, with 8 positions matching TRBD1. Germline trimming cut 4 bases from V and 13 bases from J; bases unmatched to any gene: 5. Germline CDR1 is SGHNT and CDR2 is YENEEA. The CDR3 is made up of 11 amino acids. CDR3 sequence: CASSSGQGVTF. CDR3 DNA: TGTGCCAGCAGCTCAGGACAGGGAGTCACCTTC. Full variable domain (outside the CDR3, taken from reference TRBV11-3 and TRBJ1-2): EAGVVQSPRYKIIEKKQPVAFWCNPISGHNTLYWYLQNLGQGPELLIRYENEEAVDDSQLPKDRFSAERLKGVDSTLKIQPAELGDSAVYLCASSSGQGVTFGSGTRLTVV.

This clone showed up just a few times. CDR3 bases: TGTGCCAGCAGTAGAGAAGTTGTCCGGGACAGCTCTAACTATGGCTACACCTTC. Translation: CASSREVVRDSSNYGYTF. The rearrangement links TRBV6-4 to TRBJ1-2; 7 positions match TRBD1. Unmatched junction bases numbered 15, after V lost 5 bases and J lost 0 bases. Germline V gene data show CDR1 as MRHNA and CDR2 as SNTAGT. The CDR3 contains 18 residues.

The V call is TRBV4-2, the J call TRBJ2-3; 7 nucleotides line up with TRBD2. Trimming cost V 4 bases and J 6 bases; bases outside gene matches: 7. Germline V gene data show CDR1 as LGHNA and CDR2 as YNFKEQ. The CDR3 length is 14 residues. The chain's CDR3 is CASSRGAGSDTQYF. CDR3 sequence (DNA): TGTGCCAGCAGCCGGGGAGCGGGATCGGATACGCAGTATTTT.

This sequence joins TRBV5-6 and TRBJ2-4; the match to TRBD1 covers 8 bases. The CDR3 consists of 15 residues. Germline loops: CDR1 SGHDT, CDR2 YYEEEE. V was clipped by 1 base and J by 12 bases; unmatched bases: 12. The CDR3 loop is CASSLRGQALGSQYF. The CDR3 bases are TGTGCCAGCAGCTTGAGGGGACAGGCGTTAGGGAGTCAGTACTTC.

This clone was picked up a small number of times. This chain connects TRBV6-1 to TRBJ2-7; TRBD2 matches at 7 bases. The V gene end was trimmed by 2 bases and the J gene end by 3 bases; junction bases not matched to a gene: 16. CDR1 and CDR2 from the germline V gene are MNHNS and SASEGT. This CDR3 comprises 18 residues. CDR3 sequence: CASSESRGSSWFRYEQYF. In nucleotides, the CDR3 is TGTGCCAGCAGTGAATCGCGCGGGAGCTCCTGGTTCCGCTACGAGCAGTACTTC.

This chain uses TRBV12-5 with TRBJ1-1; possibly TRBD1 for D (6 bases). The germline V gene has CDR1 LGHNT and CDR2 FRNRAP. This CDR3 is 18 amino acids long. The V and J ends lost 2 bases and 0 bases respectively, with 19 bases between them. CDR3 DNA: TGTGCTAGTGGTTTGATTCTAGACGGGACAACTGTGAACACTGAAGCTTTCTTT. This encodes CASGLILDGTTVNTEAFF.

This chain's CDR3 is CASFSGRTGNTIYF. In DNA form, the CDR3 reads TGTGCCAGTTTTAGTGGGAGAACTGGAAACACCATATATTTT. J is TRBJ1-3 and V is TRBV19; D unclear. Trimming pared 8 bases from V and 2 bases from J, leaving 13 bases between. The CDR3 is 14 residues long. CDR1 is LNHDA and CDR2 is SQIVND in the germline V gene (reference sequence).

Here the CDR3 DNA reads TGTGCTAGTGGTTTGGGACTAGCGGGTGAAGATGAGCAGTTCTTC. Its protein is CASGLGLAGEDEQFF. The chain employs TRBV12-5 and TRBJ2-1; 10 bases are a match to TRBD2. The V and J ends lost 1 base and 8 bases, in that order; junction bases with no gene match: 5. The germline CDR1 and CDR2 sequences are LGHNT and FRNRAP. The CDR3 is 15 residues long.

J is TRBJ2-7 and V is TRBV21-1; TRBD2 is the table's D call, not checked against the DNA. TRBV21-1 is a pseudogene segment. This CDR3 is built from 16 residues. The CDR3 nucleotides read TGTGCCAGCAGCAAGGGTCGGGGTAGCGGGGGCGGTGAGCAGTACTTC. Protein sequence: CASSKGRGSGGGEQYF.

DNA for the CDR3: TGTGCCACCAGCAGAGCACCGGGGGACTACAATGAGCAGTTCTTC. Its translation is CATSRAPGDYNEQFF. V usage is TRBV15 and J usage is TRBJ2-1, with D maybe TRBD2 (6 bases). Trimming cost V 1 base and J 3 bases, with 10 bases left between them. The CDR3 extends over 15 amino acids. Germline V gene sequence: CDR1 LNHNV, CDR2 YYDKDF (reference sequence).

The rearrangement uses TRBV6-5 and TRBJ1-1; possibly TRBD1 for D (5 bases). V lost 5 bases, J lost 4 bases, and 14 bases lay in between. Germline-derived CDR1 and CDR2 are MNHEY and SVGAGI. CDR3 size: 14 residues. In DNA form, the CDR3 reads TGTGCCAGCAGTGGGGGTCGGGGGGGCACTGAAGCTTTCTTT. It codes for CASSGGRGGTEAFF.